The source of this T cell receptor beta chain is a study of spatial heterogeneity in lung cancer. Study results and limitations: In tumors, expanded intratumoral alpha and beta TCR counts tracked mutation counts.

This clonotype appeared many times. Its antigen is unknown. The sample's time point: sample taken at primary tumor resection. Untreated early-stage non-small cell lung cancer patients, 70 to 85 in total, were the donors. TCR cDNA molecules each had a unique molecular identifier. MiXCR, applied by TCRdb to the 5' RACE reads, yields one record per CDR3 protein. The sample holds about 12,000 distinct CDR3 sequences, approximately 7% seen once. The V end lost 0 bases, the J end lost 4 bases, and 4 bases lay between the germline ends. The CDR3 has 12 amino acids. Germline V lookup: CDR1 SGHAT, CDR2 FQNNGV. Source: lung tumor tissue, taken at surgery. The receptor was derived from a female donor with early-stage non-small cell lung cancer. The chain links TRBV11-2 to TRBJ2-7; no reliable D call. In nucleotides, the CDR3 is TGTGCCAGCAGCTTAGAGCAGTACGAGCAGTACTTC. Translation gives CASSLEQYEQYF.